The 22 T cell receptor beta chains below come from one sample, sequenced in a study of tumor-infiltrating lymphocytes in primary liver carcinoma. Each 20-30 mg portion of unsorted bulk tissue served as the source for co-extraction of RNA and DNA. From 450 to 600 ng total RNA, TCR beta cDNA was generated with a primer in the constant region. ARM-PCR was slightly modified, and three nested multiplex PCR rounds with it gave rise to the TCR beta libraries. Primers for the first two PCR rounds were TRBV1-TRBV30 forward primers and a C-beta reverse primer (approximately 9 cycles per round). TCRdb re-called the multiplex PCR reads through MiXCR, storing one row per CDR3 protein. The sample records 90,000 to 150,000 distinct CDR3 sequences, under 70% being singletons. The sample was tumor-adjacent normal liver tissue. Receptors originate from a woman aged 60-75 years with primary liver carcinoma and hepatitis B virus infection.

Regarding this clonotype: A junction boundary mismatches the germline segment, possibly from a read error. The rearrangement joins TRBV12-3 or TRBV12-4 to TRBJ2-3; a weak D match, TRBD1 (6 bases). CDR3 length: 16 amino acids. The CDR3 sequence is CVSSLGTGLSTDTQCF. The CDR3 DNA follows: TGTGTCAGCAGTTTAGGTACAGGGCTGAGCACAGATACGCAGTGTTTT.

Ten or more counts support this clonotype. This chain joins TRBV28 and TRBJ1-2; no reliable D call. Per germline, CDR1 MDHEN and CDR2 SYDVKM. Between the trimmed V and J ends, which lost 5 bases and 4 bases, there was a span of 8 bases. This CDR3 has 12 amino acids. CDR3 region: CASSPPVYGYTF. The CDR3 DNA sequence: TGTGCCAGCAGTCCTCCGGTCTATGGCTACACCTTC.

The J gene is TRBJ2-4, the V gene TRBV5-1; no firm D call. Germline-derived CDR1 and CDR2 are SGHRS and YFSETQ. V lost 1 base to trimming and J lost 8 bases, with 22 bases between them. The CDR3 is 17 amino acids. CDR3 DNA: TGCGCCAGCAGCTTGTCCCGCTACCTGGGGATTGGGGACATTCAGTACTTC. Amino acids: CASSLSRYLGIGDIQYF. The whole variable domain, remainder taken from reference TRBV5-1 and TRBJ2-4, is KAGVTQTPRYLIKTRGQQVTLSCSPISGHRSVSWYQQTPGQGLQFLFEYFSETQRNKGNFPGRFSGRQFSNSRSEMNVSTLELGDSALYLCASSLSRYLGIGDIQYFGAGTRLSVL.

There are a few counts of this clonotype. The rearrangement uses TRBV28 and TRBJ2-5, with D maybe TRBD2 (5 bases). Looked up from germline, CDR1 is MDHEN and CDR2 is SYDVKM. The V end was cut by 7 bases, the J end by 5 bases, with 20 bases between. The CDR3 is 15 residues long. CDR3 coding DNA: TGTGCCAGCACACGATACCCTTCTAGCTCCGAGACCCAGTACTTC. Protein product: CASTRYPSSSETQYF.

Regarding this clonotype: At one end, the junction sequence differs from germline, possibly due to a read error. This sequence joins TRBV6-2 or TRBV6-3 and TRBJ2-3, with TRBD1 as a possible D gene (5 bases). The CDR3 is made up of 13 amino acids. Per germline, CDR1 MNHEY and CDR2 SVGEGT. CDR3 protein: CASSYYITGTQYF. CDR3 coding DNA: TGTGCCAGCAGTTACTATATCACAGGTACGCAGTATTTT.

There are many counts of this clonotype. The V and J genes are TRBV5-4 and TRBJ1-6; TRBD1 matches 7 bases. Germline V gives CDR1 SGHNT, CDR2 YYREEE (reference sequence). This CDR3 comprises 16 residues. Trimming at V came to 4 bases and at J to 6 bases, leaving 10 bases not matched to a gene. The CDR3 region is CASSLSPGQPNSPLHF. In DNA form, the CDR3 reads TGTGCCAGCAGCCTTTCTCCGGGACAGCCTAATTCACCCCTCCACTTT.

This clonotype was seen at least ten times. The V and J genes are TRBV6-1 and TRBJ1-1, with D hard to call. Germline V gives CDR1 MNHNS, CDR2 SASEGT. This CDR3 spans 14 amino acids. Trimming left V 1 base short and J 1 base short, with 7 bases between. The CDR3 nucleotides read TGTGCCAGCAGTGAAGTCGTGGGGAACACTGAAGCTTTCTTT. It yields the protein CASSEVVGNTEAFF.

The chain uses TRBV29-1 and TRBJ1-3; 9 bases match TRBD1. Germline CDR1 is SQVTM and CDR2 is ANQGSEA. CDR3 length: 17 amino acids. V was pared by 6 bases and J by 2 bases, with 14 bases of the junction left unmatched. CDR3 sequence (DNA): TGCAGCGTCGGGGGCCATTCGAGACAGGGGGCTGGAAACACCATATATTTT. Protein: CSVGGHSRQGAGNTIYF. Variable domain in full (rest from reference TRBV29-1 and TRBJ1-3): SAVISQKPSRDICQRGTSLTIQCQVDSQVTMMFWYRQQPGQSLTLIATANQGSEATYESGFVIDKFPISRPNLTFSTLTVSNMSPEDSSIYLCSVGGHSRQGAGNTIYFGEGSWLTVV.

Notes on this clonotype: A much larger clone differs from this one at a single base, so this may be a read error. This chain connects TRBV5-1 to TRBJ2-5, with 9 bases lining up with TRBD2. With 9 bases clipped from V and 4 bases from J, the junction kept 16 bases outside the gene matches. This CDR3 contains 16 residues. The germline V gene encodes CDR1 SGHRS and CDR2 YFSETQ. The CDR3 DNA reads TGCGCCATCAGTTCTATAGCGGGAGACGGGGGAGAGACCCAGTACTTC. Protein product: CAISSIAGDGGETQYF.

About this clonotype itself: A read error may be the cause here, since a much bigger clone is one base away. The chain couples TRBV7-9 to TRBJ2-1; D is possibly TRBD2 (6 bases). The CDR3 is made up of 15 amino acids. Germline V CDR1 and CDR2: SEHNR, FQNEAQ (reference sequence). The CDR3 here is CASRGHFSGDNVQFF. CDR3 in DNA: TGTGCCAGCAGGGGCCATTTTAGCGGCGACAATGTGCAGTTCTTC.

Notes on this clonotype: Being one base from a much bigger clone, this may be a read error. The chain links TRBV7-9 to TRBJ2-7; a weak D match, TRBD1 (5 bases). CDR1 and CDR2 (germline): SEHNR, FQNEAQ (reference sequence). Trimming pared 1 base from V and 0 bases from J, leaving 13 bases between. The CDR3 totals 16 residues. The CDR3 loop reads CASSLGGSRNSYEQYF. In DNA form, the CDR3 reads TGTGCCAGCAGCTTAGGGGGCAGTAGGAACTCCTACGAGCAGTACTTC.

For this clonotype: In this CDR3 the conserved last residue, phenylalanine or tryptophan, is missing, so a read error is likely. The rearrangement links TRBV6-1 to TRBJ1-6; D remains ambiguous. The CDR3 totals 17 residues. The germline V gene has CDR1 MNHNS and CDR2 SASEGT. CDR3 sequence (DNA): TGTGTCAGCAGTGAAGAGGTAGACTACTCCTATAATTCACCCCTCCACTAT. As protein: CVSSEEVDYSYNSPLHY.

The chain recombines TRBV12-3 or TRBV12-4 with TRBJ2-3; 9 bases line up with TRBD1. The CDR3 loop spans 17 amino acids. J was trimmed by 5 bases and V by 6 bases; bases with no gene match: 15. The CDR3 DNA reads as TGTGCCAGCAGGATATCCGGGACAGGGATCGGAGGAGATACGCAGTATTTT. It is translated as CASRISGTGIGGDTQYF.

This clonotype was observed many times. The chain carries TRBV30 and TRBJ2-7, with TRBD2 matching 9 bases. The CDR3 runs to 14 residues. V lost 1 base to trimming and J lost 2 bases; unmatched junction nucleotides: 3. CDR1 and CDR2 (germline): GTSNPN, SVGIG (reference sequence). The CDR3 here is CAWSAAGGAYEQYF. CDR3 DNA sequence: TGTGCCTGGAGTGCTGCGGGAGGGGCCTACGAGCAGTACTTC.

As to this clonotype: One end of the junction varies from germline; a read error may be responsible. The CDR3, as DNA: TGCGCCAGCGGCCTACTAGCGGGAGGGCCTACTAGCACAGATACACAGTATTTT. Protein sequence: CASGLLAGGPTSTDTQYF. The V gene is TRBV5-1, the J gene TRBJ2-3; 13 nucleotides align to TRBD2. The CDR3 sequence is 18 residues long. Per germline, CDR1 SGHRS and CDR2 YFSETQ.

The chain carries TRBV7-9 and TRBJ2-5, with TRBD1 matching 9 bases. The CDR3 consists of 15 residues. V gave up 9 bases and J gave up 3 bases; unmatched junction bases: 11. The germline gives CDR1 SEHNR, CDR2 FQNEAQ (reference sequence). The CDR3 loop reads CASNSRDREKETQYF. The CDR3 DNA sequence: TGTGCCAGTAACTCCCGGGACAGGGAGAAAGAGACCCAGTACTTC.

This clonotype was detected only a few times. One base away lies a much larger clone, so this may be a sequencing read error. This chain connects TRBV12-3 or TRBV12-4 to TRBJ1-5, with D perhaps TRBD1 (6 bases). The CDR3 length is 16 residues. CDR3 bases: TGTGCCAACAGTTTAGACGGGGGGGCAGGGTCTCAGCCCCAGCATTTT. Translation gives CANSLDGGAGSQPQHF.

The chain is built from TRBV28 and TRBJ2-7; D not resolved. This CDR3 has 12 amino acids. Germline V gives CDR1 MDHEN, CDR2 SYDVKM. V lost 8 bases and J 3 bases, leaving 11 bases between the germline ends. The CDR3 sequence is CASCAISYEQYF. In DNA, the CDR3 is TGTGCCAGCTGTGCTATTAGCTACGAGCAGTACTTC.

In the case of this clonotype: This clone may be a read error of a much larger clone one base away. V gene TRBV5-1 combines with J gene TRBJ1-5; D is undetermined. Between the trimmed V and J ends, which lost 2 bases and 9 bases, there was a span of 12 bases. The CDR3 sequence is 13 residues long. Germline CDR1 and CDR2: SGHRS and YFSETQ. CDR3 coding DNA: TGCGCCAGCAGCTTCGATGCCTGGGGGCCCCAGCATTTT. Translating gives CASSFDAWGPQHF. Full variable domain (outside the CDR3, taken from reference TRBV5-1 and TRBJ1-5): KAGVTQTPRYLIKTRGQQVTLSCSPISGHRSVSWYQQTPGQGLQFLFEYFSETQRNKGNFPGRFSGRQFSNSRSEMNVSTLELGDSALYLCASSFDAWGPQHFGDGTRLSIL.

This clonotype was seen ten or more times. The J gene is TRBJ2-1, the V gene TRBV5-1, with 10 bases aligning to TRBD2. The germline V gene encodes CDR1 SGHRS and CDR2 YFSETQ. The ends lost 3 bases at V and 6 bases at J; junction bases unmatched: 3. The CDR3 runs to 14 residues. The CDR3 DNA sequence: TGCGCCAGCAGCTCAGCGGGGGGGGCCAATGAGCAGTTCTTC. This sequence encodes CASSSAGGANEQFF. Looking up the rest from reference TRBV5-1 and TRBJ2-1 gives the full variable domain: KAGVTQTPRYLIKTRGQQVTLSCSPISGHRSVSWYQQTPGQGLQFLFEYFSETQRNKGNFPGRFSGRQFSNSRSEMNVSTLELGDSALYLCASSSAGGANEQFFGPGTRLTVL.

At least ten counts were recorded for this clonotype. The CDR3 region is CASSIQAGVSGELFF. In nucleotides, the CDR3 is TGCGCCAGCAGCATTCAAGCGGGAGTTTCCGGGGAGCTGTTTTTT. The rearrangement links TRBV5-1 to TRBJ2-2; TRBD2 matches 8 bases. With 4 bases clipped from V and 6 bases from J, the junction kept 8 bases outside the gene matches. Per the germline V gene, CDR1 is SGHRS and CDR2 is YFSETQ. The CDR3 consists of 15 residues.

The J gene is TRBJ2-5, the V gene TRBV2; 7 bases are shared with TRBD1. Germline CDR1 and CDR2: SNHLY and FYNNEI. J lost 4 bases, V lost 10 bases, and 12 bases had no gene match. The CDR3 sequence is 14 residues long. CDR3 sequence: CATERQGWGETQYF. The CDR3 DNA reads TGTGCCACCGAACGACAGGGTTGGGGAGAGACCCAGTACTTC.